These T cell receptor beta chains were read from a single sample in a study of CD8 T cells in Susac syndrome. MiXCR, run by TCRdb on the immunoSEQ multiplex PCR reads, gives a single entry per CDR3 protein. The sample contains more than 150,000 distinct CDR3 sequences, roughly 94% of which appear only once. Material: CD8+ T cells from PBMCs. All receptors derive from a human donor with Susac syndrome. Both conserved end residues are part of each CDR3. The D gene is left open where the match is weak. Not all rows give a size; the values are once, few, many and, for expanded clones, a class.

CDR3: CASSQVRTTNEKLFF; DNA: TGTGCCAGCAGCCAAGTACGGACAACTAATGAAAAACTGTTTTTT; J: TRBJ1-4; D: NA; size: few; V: TRBV14
CDR3: CSAPYKRFTDTQYF; DNA: TGCAGTGCTCCCTACAAGCGGTTCACAGATACGCAGTATTTT; J: TRBJ2-3; D: NA; size: NA; V: TRBV20-1
CDR3: CAWSVWGEDQPQHF; DNA: TGTGCCTGGAGTGTATGGGGGGAGGATCAGCCCCAGCATTTT; J: TRBJ1-5; D: NA; size: NA; V: TRBV30
CDR3: CSARDRGSTEAFF; DNA: TGCAGTGCCCGCGACAGGGGCAGCACTGAAGCTTTCTTT; J: TRBJ1-1; D: TRBD1; size: NA; V: TRBV20-1
CDR3: CAITSEQGASYTF; DNA: TGTGCCATCACTAGTGAACAGGGAGCCAGCTACACCTTC; J: TRBJ1-2; D: NA; size: NA; V: TRBV10-3
CDR3: CASSQHLAEGTDTQYF; DNA: TGCGCCAGCAGCCAGCACCTAGCGGAGGGGACAGATACGCAGTATTTT; J: TRBJ2-3; D: TRBD2; size: NA; V: TRBV4-1
CDR3: CAIEGLSYEQYF; DNA: TGTGCCATTGAAGGGCTGTCCTACGAGCAGTACTTC; J: TRBJ2-7; D: NA; size: NA; V: TRBV7-9
CDR3: CSARDPAGGQETQYF; DNA: TGCAGTGCTAGAGACCCAGCGGGGGGACAAGAGACCCAGTACTTC; J: TRBJ2-5; D: TRBD2; size: NA; V: TRBV20-1
CDR3: CSAGTPGQHNQPQHF; DNA: TGCAGTGCTGGTACACCGGGACAGCACAATCAGCCCCAGCATTTT; J: TRBJ1-5; D: TRBD1; size: NA; V: TRBV20-1
CDR3: CASSLLLGNQPQHF; DNA: TGTGCCAGCAGTTTATTATTGGGAAATCAGCCCCAGCATTTT; J: TRBJ1-5; D: NA; size: NA; V: TRBV28
CDR3: CASSLQGVHSPLHF; DNA: TGCGCCAGCAGCCTGCAGGGGGTACACTCACCCCTCCACTTT; J: TRBJ1-6; D: TRBD1; size: NA; V: TRBV5-1
CDR3: CASTIHSGLSGSREQFF; DNA: TGTGCCAGCACCATTCACTCTGGACTAAGCGGGAGCCGCGAGCAGTTCTTC; J: TRBJ2-1; D: TRBD2; size: NA; V: TRBV3-1
CDR3: CASSQRGGYTF; DNA: TGTGCCAGCAGTCAAAGGGGTGGCTACACCTTC; J: TRBJ1-2; D: NA; size: NA; V: TRBV12-3/TRBV12-4
CDR3: CSARDHAGSLHEQFF; DNA: TGCAGTGCTAGAGATCATGCAGGGTCTCTGCATGAGCAGTTCTTC; J: TRBJ2-1; D: NA; size: once; V: TRBV20-1
CDR3: CASSDRGPDTGELFF; DNA: TGTGCCAGTAGCGACAGGGGGCCAGACACCGGGGAGCTGTTTTTT; J: TRBJ2-2; D: TRBD1; size: NA; V: TRBV19
CDR3: CASSYRESNQPQHF; DNA: TGTGCCAGCAGTTACAGGGAGAGCAATCAGCCCCAGCATTTT; J: TRBJ1-5; D: NA; size: NA; V: TRBV6-6
CDR3: CASSFPRQGKSSYEQYF; DNA: TGTGCCAGCAGCTTCCCCCGACAGGGCAAAAGCTCCTACGAGCAGTACTTC; J: TRBJ2-7; D: TRBD1; size: NA; V: TRBV7-9
CDR3: CASSPGTSPYNEQFF; DNA: TGTGCCAGCAGTCCCGGGACTAGCCCGTACAATGAGCAGTTCTTC; J: TRBJ2-1; D: TRBD2; size: NA; V: TRBV11-2
CDR3: CASSTTGFQETQYF; DNA: TGTGCCAGTAGTACGACAGGTTTTCAAGAGACCCAGTACTTC; J: TRBJ2-5; D: NA; size: NA; V: TRBV19
CDR3: CASSETWTGGNQPQHF; DNA: TGTGCCAGCAGTGAAACTTGGACAGGGGGCAATCAGCCCCAGCATTTT; J: TRBJ1-5; D: TRBD1; size: NA; V: TRBV6-1
CDR3: CASSLVWLAGGTDTQYF; DNA: TGTGCCAGCAGCTTAGTGTGGCTAGCGGGGGGCACAGATACGCAGTATTTT; J: TRBJ2-3; D: TRBD2; size: NA; V: TRBV11-2
CDR3: CASSSRDRVQPQHF; DNA: TGTGCCAGCAGTTCCCGGGACAGGGTTCAGCCCCAGCATTTT; J: TRBJ1-5; D: TRBD1; size: NA; V: TRBV12-3/TRBV12-4
CDR3: CASTGDGYTF; DNA: TGTGCCAGCACCGGGGATGGCTACACCTTC; J: TRBJ1-2; D: NA; size: NA; V: TRBV2
CDR3: CASSFQGSGGELFF; DNA: TGTGCCAGCAGCTTCCAAGGTTCCGGCGGGGAGCTGTTTTTT; J: TRBJ2-2; D: NA; size: NA; V: TRBV13
CDR3: CSVAGTENNEQFF; DNA: TGCAGCGTGGCCGGGACAGAGAACAATGAGCAGTTCTTC; J: TRBJ2-1; D: TRBD1; size: once; V: TRBV29-1
CDR3: CSVEGGSYNEQFF; DNA: TGCAGCGTTGAGGGGGGTTCCTACAATGAGCAGTTCTTC; J: TRBJ2-1; D: NA; size: once; V: TRBV29-1
CDR3: CASSFWGRDNQPQHF; DNA: TGTGCCAGCAGTTTTTGGGGCAGGGACAATCAGCCCCAGCATTTT; J: TRBJ1-5; D: NA; size: NA; V: TRBV28
CDR3: CASTMATNYGYTF; DNA: TGTGCCAGCACAATGGCTACAAACTATGGCTACACCTTC; J: TRBJ1-2; D: NA; size: NA; V: TRBV12-3/TRBV12-4
CDR3: CASSFLSGGPDQETQYF; DNA: TGCGCCAGCAGCTTCCTTAGCGGGGGGCCCGACCAAGAGACCCAGTACTTC; J: TRBJ2-5; D: TRBD2; size: NA; V: TRBV5-1
CDR3: CASSSGLVGNEAFF; DNA: TGCGCCAGCTCGTCGGGTCTAGTTGGAAATGAAGCTTTCTTT; J: TRBJ1-1; D: NA; size: NA; V: TRBV5-1
CDR3: CASSVGPGQPQHF; DNA: TGTGCCAGCAGCGTAGGACCGGGTCAGCCCCAGCATTTT; J: TRBJ1-5; D: NA; size: NA; V: TRBV9
CDR3: CASSPWTGVGDTQYF; DNA: TGTGCCAGTAGTCCATGGACAGGGGTTGGAGATACGCAGTATTTT; J: TRBJ2-3; D: TRBD1; size: NA; V: TRBV19
CDR3: CASGQGGRGEQFF; DNA: TGCGCCAGCGGCCAGGGCGGTCGCGGTGAGCAGTTCTTC; J: TRBJ2-1; D: NA; size: NA; V: TRBV10-2
CDR3: CASSQPLLAGGRNEQFF; DNA: TGCGCCAGCAGCCAACCTCTTCTAGCGGGAGGACGAAATGAGCAGTTCTTC; J: TRBJ2-1; D: TRBD2; size: NA; V: TRBV4-1
CDR3: CASSLARSSYEQYF; DNA: TGTGCCAGCAGTCTAGCAAGGAGCTCCTACGAGCAGTACTTC; J: TRBJ2-7; D: NA; size: few; V: TRBV12-3/TRBV12-4
CDR3: CASSSVQTETQYF; DNA: TGTGCCAGCAGTTCCGTCCAAACAGAGACCCAGTACTTC; J: TRBJ2-5; D: NA; size: NA; V: TRBV6-1
CDR3: CASSFWGGGQPQHF; DNA: TGTGCCAGCAGCTTCTGGGGTGGAGGGCAGCCCCAGCATTTT; J: TRBJ1-5; D: NA; size: once; V: TRBV5-4
CDR3: CASSVWGDRANVLTF; DNA: TGTGCCAGCAGTGTTTGGGGGGATAGGGCCAACGTCCTGACTTTC; J: TRBJ2-6; D: NA; size: NA; V: TRBV2
CDR3: CSAPDPGGYEQYF; DNA: TGCAGTGCCCCGGACCCCGGGGGCTACGAGCAGTACTTC; J: TRBJ2-7; D: NA; size: once; V: TRBV20-1
CDR3: CASGGYRGPNEQFF; DNA: TGTGCCAGCGGGGGATACAGGGGGCCCAATGAGCAGTTCTTC; J: TRBJ2-1; D: TRBD1; size: NA; V: TRBV9
CDR3: CASSVAVGSQETQYF; DNA: TGTGCCAGCAGCGTAGCTGTGGGATCACAAGAGACCCAGTACTTC; J: TRBJ2-5; D: NA; size: NA; V: TRBV9
CDR3: CASSQGLAGANEQYF; DNA: TGCGCCAGCAGCCAAGGACTAGCGGGAGCCAACGAGCAGTACTTC; J: TRBJ2-7; D: TRBD2; size: NA; V: TRBV4-1
CDR3: CASRVTGGRGGPDTQYF; DNA: TGTGCCAGCAGGGTAACAGGGGGTCGGGGTGGACCAGATACGCAGTATTTT; J: TRBJ2-3; D: TRBD1; size: NA; V: TRBV28
CDR3: CASSIGGQNEAFF; DNA: TGTGCCAGTAGTATAGGTGGACAGAATGAAGCTTTCTTT; J: TRBJ1-1; D: NA; size: once; V: TRBV19
CDR3: CASSLSVDNEQFF; DNA: TGTGCCAGCAGTTTATCCGTTGACAATGAGCAGTTCTTC; J: TRBJ2-1; D: NA; size: NA; V: TRBV28
CDR3: CASSMDLAPDTQYF; DNA: TGTGCCAGCAGTATGGACCTAGCCCCAGATACGCAGTATTTT; J: TRBJ2-3; D: NA; size: NA; V: TRBV27
CDR3: CASSYPGLSLEAFF; DNA: TGTGCCAGCAGCTACCCGGGACTGTCCCTTGAAGCTTTCTTT; J: TRBJ1-1; D: NA; size: NA; V: TRBV5-4
CDR3: CASTPNLRYTGELFF; DNA: TGTGCCAGCACGCCTAATCTTAGGTACACCGGGGAGCTGTTTTTT; J: TRBJ2-2; D: NA; size: NA; V: TRBV3-1
CDR3: CASTQTGSYGYTF; DNA: TGTGCCAGTACCCAGACAGGGAGCTATGGCTACACCTTC; J: TRBJ1-2; D: TRBD1; size: NA; V: TRBV27
CDR3: CASSLGGTPYGEQYF; DNA: TGTGCCAGCAGTTTAGGCGGGACACCCTACGGCGAGCAGTACTTC; J: TRBJ2-7; D: NA; size: NA; V: TRBV12-3/TRBV12-4
CDR3: CASSQDEELNTEAFF; DNA: TGTGCCAGCAGCCAAGATGAAGAGTTGAACACTGAAGCTTTCTTT; J: TRBJ1-1; D: NA; size: NA; V: TRBV3-1
CDR3: CASSAQGWDTGELFF; DNA: TGTGCCAGCAGCGCACAGGGGTGGGACACCGGGGAGCTGTTTTTT; J: TRBJ2-2; D: TRBD1; size: NA; V: TRBV9
CDR3: CSAREFGIYNEQFF; DNA: TGCAGTGCTAGAGAGTTTGGGATTTACAATGAGCAGTTCTTC; J: TRBJ2-1; D: NA; size: NA; V: TRBV20-1
CDR3: CASGDPSGTEGGETQYF; DNA: TGTGCCAGCGGAGATCCTAGCGGGACGGAAGGGGGAGAGACCCAGTACTTC; J: TRBJ2-5; D: TRBD2; size: NA; V: TRBV2
CDR3: CASSRGTGSAEQYF; DNA: TGTGCCAGCAGCCGTGGGACAGGGTCCGCCGAGCAGTACTTC; J: TRBJ2-7; D: TRBD1; size: NA; V: TRBV5-6
CDR3: CASSLAGPRETQYF; DNA: TGTGCCAGCAGCTTAGCGGGGCCGAGGGAGACCCAGTACTTC; J: TRBJ2-5; D: NA; size: NA; V: TRBV7-9
CDR3: CASSYGQGAGEQFF; DNA: TGTGCCAGCAGTTACGGCCAGGGGGCAGGTGAGCAGTTCTTC; J: TRBJ2-1; D: TRBD1; size: NA; V: TRBV6-5
CDR3: CASSLVTGGDIQYF; DNA: TGTGCCAGCAGCTTAGTGACAGGGGGGGACATTCAGTACTTC; J: TRBJ2-4; D: TRBD1; size: NA; V: TRBV7-8
CDR3: CASSPHGGYNEQFF; DNA: TGTGCCAGCAGCCCCCACGGAGGTTACAATGAGCAGTTCTTC; J: TRBJ2-1; D: NA; size: NA; V: TRBV13